The 14 T cell receptor beta chains reported below all come from one sample, sequenced in a study of T cell repertoires in cytomegalovirus infection (dated by TCRdb to the late 2010s). This sample was sequenced with an Illumina HiSeq 1500. TCRdb reprocessing: public reads trimmed at Q25 with fastp, clones called with MiXCR, in-frame beta chains kept. Entries that share a CDR3 protein sequence are merged under the most common genes and DNA. In this sample the table shows around 310,000 distinct CDR3 sequences, roughly 15% of which occur a single time. The ten biggest clones cover about 11% of the sample. The sequencing sample was made of PBMCs. These receptors were taken from a human donor in good health (CMV status not recorded). Some clones in this sample may be carry-over from other donors' samples.

This clonotype came up many times. This chain joins TRBV7-2 and TRBJ1-4; D unclear. The CDR3 contains 16 residues. Germline assignment: CDR1 SGHTA and CDR2 FQGNSA. Trimming removed 5 bases from V and 2 bases from J, with 15 bases in between. The CDR3 spells CASSNPRGRTNEKLFF. In DNA, the CDR3 is TGTGCCAGCAGCAACCCCCGTGGGAGGACTAATGAAAAACTGTTTTTT.

In its sample, this clonotype was seen many times. This rearrangement joins TRBV7-2 to TRBJ2-3; D uncertain. Germline V CDR1 and CDR2: SGHTA, FQGNSA. V shed 3 bases and J shed 4 bases, with 11 bases lying between them. This CDR3 is built from 14 residues. CDR3 amino acids: CASSFSGRPDTQYF. CDR3 coding DNA: TGTGCCAGCAGCTTCTCTGGGCGCCCAGATACGCAGTATTTT.

This clonotype was counted at least ten times. This chain joins TRBV7-9 and TRBJ1-1; D perhaps matches TRBD1 (5 bases). V shed 1 base and J shed 12 bases, with 9 bases lying between them. The CDR3 is 11 residues long. Germline-derived CDR1 and CDR2 are SEHNR and FQNEAQ (reference sequence). CDR3 region: CASSLGGRPFF. The CDR3 DNA reads as TGTGCCAGCAGCTTAGGGGGACGTCCTTTCTTT.

V usage is TRBV6-6 and J usage is TRBJ2-3; D is ambiguous. The ends were cut back, 6 bases at V and 0 bases at J, with 7 bases in the middle. The CDR3 covers 13 residues. Per germline, CDR1 MNHNY and CDR2 SVGAGI (reference sequence). CDR3 in DNA: TGTGCCAGCAGAGGGTCTAGCACAGATACGCAGTATTTT. This sequence encodes CASRGSSTDTQYF.

This clonotype was counted between two and nine times. This chain links TRBV11-2 with TRBJ2-3; TRBD1 is a possible D gene (5 bases). V lost 5 bases to trimming and J lost 6 bases, with 15 bases between them. This CDR3 has 14 residues. Germline V CDR1 and CDR2: SGHAT, FQNNGV. The CDR3 spells CASSPVLGPDTQYF. The CDR3 region has the DNA TGTGCCAGCAGCCCTGTTTTGGGGCCTGATACGCAGTATTTT. Based on the CDR3 plus reference TRBV11-2 and TRBJ2-3, the full variable domain is EAGVAQSPRYKIIEKRQSVAFWCNPISGHATLYWYQQILGQGPKLLIQFQNNGVVDDSQLPKDRFSAERLKGVDSTLKIQPAKLEDSAVYLCASSPVLGPDTQYFGPGTRLTVL.

This clonotype was detected many times. The genes are TRBV11-1 and TRBJ2-7; D unresolved. CDR1 is SGHAT, CDR2 FQDESV, per germline (reference sequence). This CDR3 has 16 amino acids. With 5 bases removed from V and 2 bases from J, the gap between germline ends came to 19 bases. The CDR3 nucleotides read TGTGCCAGCAGCCAAGGTCCACGTGGGTTTACCTACGAGCAGTACTTC. This translates into CASSQGPRGFTYEQYF.

As concerns this clonotype: A much larger clone differs by one base, so this may be a read error. The V gene is TRBV6-1, the J gene TRBJ2-5, with TRBD1 as a possible D gene (6 bases). CDR3 length: 18 residues. Looked up from germline, CDR1 is MNHNS and CDR2 is SASEGT. V dropped 5 bases and J dropped 3 bases, with 25 bases sitting between them. This CDR3 is CASSFSAGTPKPKETQYF. The CDR3 DNA reads TGTGCCAGCAGTTTTAGCGCCGGGACACCTAAACCCAAAGAGACCCAGTACTTC.

This clonotype appeared a few times. V is TRBV7-8 and J is TRBJ1-2; weak D call: TRBD1 (5 bases). The CDR3 runs to 15 residues. Trimming took 4 bases from V and 2 from J, leaving 14 bases between them. Germline lookup yields CDR1 SGHVS and CDR2 FQNEAQ. The CDR3 DNA reads TGTGCCAGCAGCTCGAGTCCTAACAGGAACTATGGCTACACCTTC. This codes for CASSSSPNRNYGYTF.

This clonotype was observed many times. The J gene is TRBJ2-1, the V gene TRBV7-2; D might be TRBD2 (6 bases). Germline-derived CDR1 and CDR2 are SGHTA and FQGNSA. CDR3 length: 14 residues. With 6 bases removed from V and 1 base from J, the gap between germline ends came to 10 bases. Here the CDR3 reads CASSRLESYNEQFF. CDR3 sequence (DNA): TGTGCCAGCAGTCGACTAGAGTCCTACAATGAGCAGTTCTTC.

This clonotype has at least ten counts. The V gene is TRBV6-1, the J gene TRBJ2-1; D might be TRBD1 or TRBD2, each matching 6 bases. Germline lookup yields CDR1 MNHNS and CDR2 SASEGT. This CDR3 is built from 14 residues. With 7 bases removed from V and 2 bases from J, the gap between germline ends came to 12 bases. CDR3 amino acids: CASMKGGAYNEQFF. The CDR3 DNA follows: TGTGCCAGCATGAAGGGGGGCGCCTACAATGAGCAGTTCTTC.

This clonotype showed up many times. The chain carries TRBV11-2 and TRBJ2-3, with 7 bases that match TRBD2. Trimming at V came to 3 bases and at J to 1 base, leaving 22 bases not matched to a gene. The CDR3 consists of 21 residues. Germline lookup yields CDR1 SGHAT and CDR2 FQNNGV. Here the CDR3 reads CASSFPIAGTIPPFGTDTQYF. Here the CDR3 DNA reads TGTGCCAGCAGCTTCCCTATAGCCGGGACTATCCCCCCTTTCGGCACAGATACGCAGTATTTT.

This clonotype was picked up a small number of times. This rearrangement joins TRBV20-1 to TRBJ2-7, with 9 bases that match TRBD1. The junction had 9 bases not matched to a gene; V was cut back by 4 bases and J by 5 bases. Germline V CDR1 and CDR2: DFQATT, SNEGSKA (reference sequence). The CDR3 extends over 14 amino acids. The CDR3 here is CSAMSGQGSHEQYF. CDR3 DNA sequence: TGCAGTGCTATGTCGGGACAGGGATCCCACGAGCAGTACTTC.

Remarks on this clonotype: At one end, the junction sequence differs from germline, possibly due to a read error. The J gene is TRBJ2-1, the V gene TRBV12-3 or TRBV12-4, with D possibly TRBD1 on 6 matching bases. The CDR3 has 13 residues. Here the CDR3 DNA reads TGTGTCAGCACCTTAATGGGGGCGAATGAGCAGTTCTTC. Protein sequence: CVSTLMGANEQFF.

This clonotype appeared a few times. The rearrangement links TRBV7-9 to TRBJ2-1; 15 nucleotides match TRBD2. Losses at the gene ends were 3 bases for V and 4 bases for J; bases not matched to a gene: 4. CDR3 length equals 17 residues. The germline gives CDR1 SEHNR, CDR2 FQNEAQ (reference sequence). CDR3 loop: CASSFGLAGGPYNEQFF. The DNA for the CDR3 is TGTGCCAGCAGCTTTGGACTAGCGGGGGGGCCTTACAATGAGCAGTTCTTC.